These T cell receptor beta chains were read from a single sample in a study of radiation and T cells in renal cell carcinoma. Produced via immunoSEQ multiplex PCR; TCRdb's table is partial and in-frame only. The sample has tens of thousands of clones, about three quarters seen once; the top ten hold 7.3%. The specimen was blood, collected from a patient whose treatment included radiotherapy and nephrectomy. Every receptor here comes from a man in his sixties with renal cell carcinoma. Each CDR3 is given with its conserved first and last residue. The order of the fields is D gene, J gene, V gene, clone size, CDR3 DNA, CDR3 protein. The D gene is left open where the match is weak. Clone size is shown for a subset of rows, as once, few, many or a class of expanded clone.

>.|TRBJ1-1|TRBV6-6|.
TGTGCCAGCAGTCACCTCGGGCGAAACACTGAAGCTTTCTTT
CASSHLGRNTEAFF
>TRBD2|TRBJ2-7|TRBV27|.
TGTGCCAGCAGTCCAACCTATCGGGGGGGCTACGAGCAGTACTTC
CASSPTYRGGYEQYF
>.|TRBJ2-1|TRBV5-1|few
TGCGCCAGCAGCTTTGCGCAGGGAAACAATGAGCAGTTCTTC
CASSFAQGNNEQFF
>.|TRBJ1-5|TRBV6-6|.
TGTGCCAGTCGGCGTATTGCAGGAGGGAACTATCAGCCCCAGCATTTT
CASRRIAGGNYQPQHF
>.|TRBJ2-2|TRBV5-6|.
TGTGCCAGCAGCTTGGGATTTAGAGGGGCCGGGGAGCTGTTTTTT
CASSLGFRGAGELFF
>TRBD1|TRBJ1-5|TRBV9|.
TGTGCCAGCAGCGTAAAGATCGACAGGGGCAGACATCAGCCCCAGCATTTT
CASSVKIDRGRHQPQHF
>.|TRBJ2-3|TRBV5-1|.
TGCGCCAGCAGCTTGGATGGACAGCCAACCACAGATACGCAGTATTTT
CASSLDGQPTTDTQYF
>.|TRBJ2-2|TRBV7-2|.
TGTGCCAGCGGGACAACGAACACCGGGGAGCTGTTTTTT
CASGTTNTGELFF
>.|TRBJ1-1|TRBV2|.
TGTGCCAGCAGTTCACCGGGATCTAGGTCGTCCACTGAAGCTTTCTTT
CASSSPGSRSSTEAFF
>.|TRBJ2-5|TRBV9|.
TGTGCCAGCAGCGATGGGGGTGCTGGGATCCTGGCCAAAGAGACCCAGTACTTC
CASSDGGAGILAKETQYF
>TRBD2|TRBJ2-6|TRBV7-9|.
TGTGCCAGCAGTTTCCTAGCGGAAAGCTCTGGGGCCAACGTCCTGACTTTC
CASSFLAESSGANVLTF
>.|TRBJ1-2|TRBV11-2|.
TGTGCCAGCAGCCCCGCTCGGGACAAGGACTATGGCTACACCTTC
CASSPARDKDYGYTF
>.|TRBJ2-1|TRBV10-1|.
TGCGCCAGCAGTGAGGGCGGCTGGGGGGACAATGAGCAGTTCTTC
CASSEGGWGDNEQFF
>.|TRBJ2-3|TRBV6-1|few
TGTGCCAGCAGTGAAGCGGCAGGGTTAGCAGATACGCAGTATTTT
CASSEAAGLADTQYF
>.|TRBJ2-5|TRBV7-9|.
TGTGCCAGCAGCTTTCGGTCCCCCGAGACCCAGTACTTC
CASSFRSPETQYF
>.|TRBJ1-1|TRBV9|few
TGTGCCAGCAGCGCGACAGGGAACACTGAAGCTTTCTTT
CASSATGNTEAFF
>.|TRBJ2-6|TRBV19|.
TGTGCCAGTAGTATCGGCTCGGGGGCCAACGTCCTGACTTTC
CASSIGSGANVLTF
>TRBD2|TRBJ2-1|TRBV9|.
TGTGCCAGCAGCGTAGAAGGGACTAGAGACGCTGAGCAGTTCTTC
CASSVEGTRDAEQFF
>.|TRBJ2-5|TRBV6-5|.
TGTGCCAGCAGTTACTCGCGGGGTAAGACCCAGTACTTC
CASSYSRGKTQYF
>.|TRBJ1-4|TRBV5-5|.
TGTGCCAGCAGCTTAGGGGGTGAAAAACTGTTTTTT
CASSLGGEKLFF
>TRBD2|TRBJ2-5|TRBV11-2|few
TGTGCCAGCAGCTTAGGGCCTAGCGGGGGGGAGACCCAGTACTTC
CASSLGPSGGETQYF
>TRBD2|TRBJ2-3|TRBV27|.
TGTGCCAGCAGTTGGGGTGGCGGGGGGGCCTATACGCAGTATTTT
CASSWGGGGAYTQYF
>.|TRBJ1-2|TRBV7-8|.
TGTGCCAGCAGCTTAGAGACAGCTTCTTTATTATTTTCGGGCTACACCTTC
CASSLETASLLFSGYTF